The 7 T cell receptor beta chains reported below all come from one sample, sequenced in a study of cytomegalovirus exposure and HLA in healthy donors. Use of 60 Vbeta and 13 Jbeta primers characterized the PCR. Method: immunoSEQ multiplex PCR; TCRdb's copy keeps in-frame clones and lacks some. Of approximately 140,000 clones in the sample, roughly 80% were seen once. The sequenced material came from PBMCs. Receptors originate from a male donor in good health and CMV-seronegative.

The table lists this clone with a few counts. The chain links TRBV30 to TRBJ1-1; D is unclear. CDR1 is GTSNPN and CDR2 is SVGIG in the germline V gene (reference sequence). The CDR3 consists of 13 residues. Deletions cut 0 bases from V and 0 bases from J, with 5 bases between. In DNA form, the CDR3 reads TGTGCCTGGAGTGTACTCGTGAACACTGAAGCTTTCTTT. This translates into CAWSVLVNTEAFF.

This chain joins TRBV19 and TRBJ2-7; D is perhaps TRBD1 (5 bases). The CDR3 is 14 residues long. Germline lookup yields CDR1 LNHDA and CDR2 SQIVND (reference sequence). V was trimmed by 10 bases and J by 2 bases, leaving 18 bases between them. The CDR3 sequence: CATHPSDRPYEQYF. The DNA for the CDR3 is TGTGCCACCCACCCGTCAGACAGACCCTACGAGCAGTACTTC.

This chain connects TRBV5-5 to TRBJ1-1; perhaps TRBD1 as D (5 bases). The V gene lost 0 bases and the J gene lost 11 bases, with 17 bases spanning the gap. Germline CDR1 reads SGHKS; CDR2 reads YYEKEE (reference sequence). This CDR3 has 14 amino acids. The CDR3 sequence: CASSLGSGGPNAFF. The CDR3 DNA is TGTGCCAGCAGCTTGGGTTCGGGGGGTCCGAACGCTTTCTTT.

This clone was seen more than once but under ten times. The gene calls are TRBV29-1 and TRBJ2-5; the match to TRBD1 covers 7 bases. From germline, CDR1 is SQVTM and CDR2 ANQGSEA. J was trimmed by 3 bases and V by 4 bases; bases with no gene match: 5. The length of the CDR3 is 13 residues. DNA of the CDR3: TGCAGCGTTGGGGGACAGTACAAAGAGACCCAGTACTTC. Translating it yields CSVGGQYKETQYF. The whole variable domain, remainder taken from reference TRBV29-1 and TRBJ2-5, is SAVISQKPSRDICQRGTSLTIQCQVDSQVTMMFWYRQQPGQSLTLIATANQGSEATYESGFVIDKFPISRPNLTFSTLTVSNMSPEDSSIYLCSVGGQYKETQYFGPGTRLLVL.

This clone was recorded once. The rearrangement joins TRBV19 to TRBJ2-3; D uncertain. Germline-derived CDR1 and CDR2 are LNHDA and SQIVND (reference sequence). This CDR3 is built from 15 residues. V was shortened by 3 bases and J by 0 bases, with 10 bases between the two germline ends. The CDR3 region is CASSMTPTSTDTQYF. The CDR3 bases are TGTGCCAGTAGTATGACACCTACTAGCACAGATACGCAGTATTTT.

J is TRBJ2-7 and V is TRBV4-3, with TRBD1 matching over 8 bases. J lost 2 bases, V lost 2 bases, and 2 bases had no gene match. The germline V gene encodes CDR1 LGHNA and CDR2 YSLEER. The CDR3 runs to 14 residues. CDR3 coding DNA: TGCGCCAGCAGCCAACGACAGGGGCCCTACGAGCAGTACTTC. Encoded protein: CASSQRQGPYEQYF.

J is TRBJ2-7 and V is TRBV10-3; 7 bases are a match to TRBD2. After removal of 8 bases from V and 3 bases from J, the junction contained 7 bases not matched to a gene. CDR1 ENHRY and CDR2 SYGVKD come from the germline V gene. This CDR3 region has 13 residues. CDR3 in amino acids: CAISRGEDYEQYF. CDR3 DNA: TGTGCCATCTCTCGGGGGGAGGACTACGAGCAGTACTTC.